The present T cell receptor beta chain was sequenced within a study of brain T cells in children with intractable seizures. Surgery cases with the highest brain T cell transcript signatures were chosen for sequencing. Before surgery, patients took at least one anti-epileptic drug. Libraries were prepared by immunoSEQ multiplex PCR; TCRdb keeps only in-frame clonotypes and omits some of them. The sample holds about 64,000 clones, 95% to 97% seen once. The CDR3 runs to 13 residues. The germline V gene has CDR1 SGHNT and CDR2 YENEEA. Trimming cost V 5 bases and J 6 bases; bases outside gene matches: 4. As to this clone: What it binds is unknown.

Points from the study as a whole: Only CDR3 sequence similarity suggested viral specificity, without known HCMV serostatus.

The origin of this receptor is a boy under two years old with focal cortical dysplasia and intractable seizures. The sequencing used peripheral blood, collected at surgery. This chain uses TRBV11-3 with TRBJ2-4; the match to TRBD2 covers 7 bases. CDR3: CASSSREGNIQYF. Here the CDR3 DNA reads TGTGCCAGCAGCAGCAGGGAGGGAAACATTCAGTACTTC.